The clone carrying this T cell receptor (beta chain) was counted only a few times. The target antigen is unknown. This sample is part of a study of beta chain features in type 1 diabetes. Study-wide background: All samples combined gave about 100 million sorted cells for examination. Whole-study findings and limits: People with Type 1 diabetes carried modestly yet significantly shorter TCRB CDR3s in all four CD4+ subsets.

Trimming took 5 bases from V and 5 from J, leaving 15 bases between them. This CDR3 region has 15 residues. Germline V lookup: CDR1 SEHNR, CDR2 FQNEAQ (reference sequence). TCRB transcripts that were expressed got sequenced, as all of the isolated RNA had been reverse transcribed. Method: immunoSEQ multiplex PCR; TCRdb's copy keeps in-frame clones and lacks some. The sample shows tens of thousands of clones, 35% to 50% of them seen only once. The sequencing sample was made of Tregs from blood. This receptor was obtained from a young man with type 1 diabetes. The chain has TRBV7-9 and TRBJ1-4, with D possibly being TRBD1 (5 bases). The CDR3 nucleotides read TGTGCCAGCAGCCGATCAGGGAATGGGAATGAAAAACTGTTTTTT. Its protein is CASSRSGNGNEKLFF. Variable domain in full (rest from reference TRBV7-9 and TRBJ1-4): DTGVSQNPRHKITKRGQNVTFRCDPISEHNRLYWYRQTLGQGPEFLTYFQNEAQLEKSRLLSDRFSAERPKGSFSTLEIQRTEQGDSAMYLCASSRSGNGNEKLFFGSGTQLSVL.